This T cell receptor (beta chain) was retrieved from a study of blood T cell repertoires in COVID-19. Study summary: Sites in the United States, Italy and Spain provided acute and convalescent COVID-19 samples. PBMCs, B-cell-depleted T cells, or T cells were the source of the cDNA or gDNA that made up the material.

This CDR3 spans 15 amino acids. Per germline, CDR1 SGHAT and CDR2 FQNNGV. V gave up 5 bases and J gave up 5 bases, with 19 bases separating them. This clone was picked up one time. Original data processing: Nucleated cell number was recorded as an estimate derived from reference gene primer amplification. TCRdb keeps only in-frame clones here, not all; method: immunoSEQ multiplex PCR. The DNA was the basis for D and trimming; V, J and clone size are from that table. The table records over 250,000 clones, about nine tenths of them present only once. The gene calls are TRBV11-2 and TRBJ2-7; tentatively, D is TRBD1 (7 bases). The source of this sequence is a man over 45 with acute or convalescent COVID-19. What was sequenced was peripheral blood. CDR3 sequence: CASSTRQGTGDEQYF. CDR3 DNA: TGTGCCAGCAGCACCCGACAGGGAACGGGGGACGAGCAGTACTTC.